This T cell receptor beta chain was recovered during a study of radiation and T cells in renal cell carcinoma. Overall study: Nephrectomy followed 15 Gy stereotactic body radiation by 4 weeks.

Here immunoSEQ multiplex PCR was the method, and the copy in TCRdb shows in-frame clones only, minus some. The sample carries 150,000 to 190,000 clones, roughly 87% recorded once. Worth noting for this clone: What it recognizes is unknown.

Study outcomes and limitations: From baseline, blood top tumor clonotypes peaked at 2 weeks post-radiation.

Indicated time point: blood 2 weeks post-SBRT. Documented treatment: 15 Gy SBRT to primary tumor, nephrectomy 4 weeks later. The tumor was a clear cell renal cell carcinoma. The input for sequencing was blood, taken from a patient whose treatment included radiotherapy and nephrectomy. This sequence was found in a woman aged 45 to 65 with renal cell carcinoma.

The CDR3 nucleotides read TGTGCCAGCAGCTTAGTACGGGATAATGAAAAACTGTTTTTT. This codes for CASSLVRDNEKLFF. The V call is TRBV7-9, the J call TRBJ1-4; D is ambiguous. V was shortened by 1 base and J by 4 bases, with 7 bases between the two germline ends. Germline CDR1 is SEHNR and CDR2 is FQNEAQ (reference sequence). CDR3 size: 14 residues.